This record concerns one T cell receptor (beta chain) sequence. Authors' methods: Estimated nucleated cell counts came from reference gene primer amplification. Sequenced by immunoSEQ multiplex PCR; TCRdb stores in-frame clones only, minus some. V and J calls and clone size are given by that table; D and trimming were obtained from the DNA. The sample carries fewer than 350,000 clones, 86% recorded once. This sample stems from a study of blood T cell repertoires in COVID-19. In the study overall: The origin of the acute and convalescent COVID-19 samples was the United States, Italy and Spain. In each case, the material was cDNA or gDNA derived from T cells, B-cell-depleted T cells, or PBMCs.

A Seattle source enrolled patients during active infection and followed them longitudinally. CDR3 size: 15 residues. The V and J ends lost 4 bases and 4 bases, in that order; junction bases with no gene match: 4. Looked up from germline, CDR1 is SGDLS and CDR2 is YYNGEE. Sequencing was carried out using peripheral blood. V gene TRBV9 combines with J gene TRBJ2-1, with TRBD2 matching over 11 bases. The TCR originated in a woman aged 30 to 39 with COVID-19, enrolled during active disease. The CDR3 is CASSTGTSGYNEQFF. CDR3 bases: TGTGCCAGCAGCACCGGGACTAGCGGATACAATGAGCAGTTCTTC.